The rows below give T cell receptor beta chains drawn from one sample of a study of Graves' ophthalmopathy and Graves' hyperthyroidism. TCRdb recomputed calls from the multiplex PCR reads with MiXCR, one row per CDR3 protein. In the table there are some 250,000 distinct CDR3 sequences, approximately 42% of which are singletons. Sequenced: peripheral blood. These receptors were taken from an adult man with Graves' ophthalmopathy. Both conserved end residues are part of each CDR3. Each record gives: D gene, J gene, V gene, clone size, CDR3 DNA, CDR3 protein. D genes are given only for firm matches. Clone size appears in some rows only: once, few, many, or a class for an expanded clone.

TRBD1 TRBJ1-2 TRBV25-1 NA TGTGCCAGCTCACGCGACGGGACAGGGAGCCATGGCTACACCTTC CASSRDGTGSHGYTF
NA TRBJ2-7 TRBV29-1 few TGCAGCGCTGTCGGCAACGAGCAGTACTTC CSAVGNEQYF
TRBD1 TRBJ2-2 TRBV7-9 NA TGTGCCAGCAGCTTAGCGACGACAGGGGGGTCCACCGGGGAGCTGTTTTTT CASSLATTGGSTGELFF
NA TRBJ1-1 TRBV4-1 few TGCGCCAGCAGCCAAGATAAGGGGACGGTCACTGAAGCTTTCTTT CASSQDKGTVTEAFF
TRBD2 TRBJ2-7 TRBV24-1 few TGTGCCACCAGTGTGGGACTACCCGGCTCCTACGAGCAGTACTTC CATSVGLPGSYEQYF
NA TRBJ1-1 TRBV6-5 few TGTGCCAGCAGCGACGGGGACTGGGAAGCTTTCTTT CASSDGDWEAFF
TRBD1 TRBJ1-5 TRBV24-1 NA TGTGCCACCAGTGGAAGCTCCGGGACAGACCATAGCTATCAGCCCCAGCATTTT CATSGSSGTDHSYQPQHF
TRBD1 TRBJ1-4 TRBV20-1 few TGCAGTGCTTGGCGCGGGACAGTAGGCGAAAAACTGTTTTTT CSAWRGTVGEKLFF
TRBD1 TRBJ2-7 TRBV19 NA TGTGCCAGTAGTCCCCTTGGGGGACAGGGGGCCTACGAGCAGTACTTC CASSPLGGQGAYEQYF
NA TRBJ2-7 TRBV7-2 many TGTGCCAGCAGCTTATCCAGTTCCGACGAGCAGTACTTC CASSLSSSDEQYF
NA TRBJ1-3 TRBV15 few TGTGCCACCAGCCGGGACACTGGGAGCTCTGGAAACACCATATATTTT CATSRDTGSSGNTIYF
NA TRBJ1-2 TRBV5-4 few TGTGCCAGCAGTTACGGGAAGCTCCTCACCTTC CASSYGKLLTF
TRBD1 TRBJ2-5 TRBV20-1 few TGCAGTGCTCACACAGGGGGCTGGGAGACCCAGTACTTC CSAHTGGWETQYF
NA TRBJ2-2 TRBV10-3 NA TGTGCCATCGGCCAGTCACCGGACTGGAACACCGGGGAGCTGTTTTTT CAIGQSPDWNTGELFF
NA TRBJ1-6 TRBV7-9 NA TGTGCCAGCAGCTTAGCGGGTTCAGCACCCCTCCACTTT CASSLAGSAPLHF
TRBD1 TRBJ1-2 TRBV7-9 NA TGTGCCAGCACTGACAGGGGAAGAGGGTATGGCTACACCTTC CASTDRGRGYGYTF
NA TRBJ1-6 TRBV29-1 NA TGCAGCGTCAAGGAAGGGACGGAAGCAAATAATTCACCCCTCCACTTT CSVKEGTEANNSPLHF
NA TRBJ1-5 TRBV7-2 few TGTGCCAGCACCTTTGAGGGATATAGCAATCAGCCCCAGCATTTT CASTFEGYSNQPQHF
NA TRBJ1-5 TRBV20-1 few TGCAGTGCTAGAGGTATGGAGGGACAGCCCCAGCATTTT CSARGMEGQPQHF
NA TRBJ2-5 TRBV20-1 few TGCAGTGCTAGAGTATACCGGGAGAATAAATGGACCCAGTACTTC CSARVYRENKWTQYF
NA TRBJ1-5 TRBV20-1 many TGCAGTGCGGGTTTGGGCAATCAGCCCCAGCATTTT CSAGLGNQPQHF
NA TRBJ1-5 TRBV18 few TGTGCCAGCTCACCAGGCCCGGGGGAGCCCCAGCATTTT CASSPGPGEPQHF
NA TRBJ1-1 TRBV9 NA TGTGCCAGCTCACAGGGCCCAACGGCTGAAGCTTTCTTT CASSQGPTAEAFF
TRBD1 TRBJ2-5 TRBV15 NA TGTGCCACCAGACCCACGAGGGACAGGGATGGGGACCAAGAGACCCAGTACTTC CATRPTRDRDGDQETQYF
NA TRBJ1-1 TRBV7-8 NA TGTGCCAGCAGCTTAGGGTATCGGGACACTGAAGCTTTCTTT CASSLGYRDTEAFF
NA TRBJ2-5 TRBV7-9 once TGTGCCAGCAGCTTAAGTGGTGAGGGACAAGAGACCCAGTACTTC CASSLSGEGQETQYF
NA TRBJ2-5 TRBV7-9 NA TGTGCCAGCAGCCCGTGGGACTCAGAGACCCAGTACTTC CASSPWDSETQYF
NA TRBJ2-7 TRBV29-1 few TGCAGCGTGGAACACAGGGCCTACGAGCAGTACTTC CSVEHRAYEQYF
TRBD1 TRBJ1-2 TRBV29-1 few TGCAGCGTTGACAGGGGGCAAGGCTACACCTTC CSVDRGQGYTF
TRBD1 TRBJ2-7 TRBV7-8 NA TGTGCCAGCAGCGTCGGGACAGGGGGTGAGCAGTACTTC CASSVGTGGEQYF
NA TRBJ2-2 TRBV12-3/TRBV12-4 NA TGTGCCAGCAGTTCTGGCAGGGCGAACACCGGGGAGCTGTTTTTT CASSSGRANTGELFF
TRBD2 TRBJ2-5 TRBV7-9 NA TGTGCCAGCAGCTTCGGCGGGGAGGGCGAAGAGACCCAGTACTTC CASSFGGEGEETQYF
TRBD1 TRBJ2-5 TRBV7-2 NA TGTGCAAGGACAGGGGGCGCGGGGGAGACCCAGTACTTC CARTGGAGETQYF
NA TRBJ2-5 TRBV6-6 few TGTGCCAGCAGCGCCCAGGACCCACAGTTCGAGACCCAGTACTTC CASSAQDPQFETQYF
NA TRBJ1-1 TRBV19 once TGTGCCAGTAGTAAGGGGGGGACACTCACTGAAGCTTTCTTT CASSKGGTLTEAFF